The clone carrying this TCR beta chain was seen at least ten times. These data belong to a study of control samples from healthy donors and cancer patients. Assay: immunoSEQ multiplex PCR; the TCRdb copy retains only in-frame clones and omits some. The sample yields about 150,000 clones, around 92% seen once. The CDR3 loop spans 15 amino acids. Germline assignment: CDR1 SGHAT and CDR2 FQNNGV. The ends lost 8 bases at V and 6 bases at J; junction bases unmatched: 11. The gene calls are TRBV11-2 and TRBJ2-2; 8 positions match TRBD1. The receptor's source is a man aged 30 to 39 in good health. Sequences were obtained from blood. CDR3 residues: CASRTGTGVSGELFF. The CDR3 DNA is TGTGCCAGCCGTACAGGGACAGGAGTTTCCGGGGAGCTGTTTTTT.